The entry below gives a single T cell receptor beta chain sequence along with its context. There is no known antigen for this receptor. No base quality values were provided; no much bigger clone lies one nucleotide off. This record comes from a study of blood T cells in healthy people across ages (dated by TCRdb to 2015 to 2017). Regarding the research as a whole: In model experiments, roughly one uniquely barcoded TCR beta cDNA molecule per two T cells was captured by template switching. Donors were grouped into four age groups: young (average 16 years), middle-aged (roughly 40), aged (around 66) and long-lived (approximately 81). Using the same blood draw, the study looked at two additional independent replicas of 1 million unique cDNA reads for two donors, one aged 18 to 29 and the other aged 80 or older. Age-related changes in TCR beta repertoire diversity were measured in the study by deep sequencing normalized with unique cDNA molecular identifiers.

The roughly 39 donors, aged roughly 6 to 100 years, were systemically healthy Caucasian individuals from Russia. Roughly 10 milliliters of peripheral blood were drawn from each donor into EDTA-treated Vacutainer tubes. Ficoll-Paque density-gradient centrifugation was used to isolate PBMCs, with at least 7 million per sample. Trizol reagent was used to extract total RNA from the PBMCs, yielding at least 5 micrograms per sample. For every donor, an aliquot of PBMCs went through flow cytometry to measure the percentages of naive CD45RAhigh/CD27high T cells. The paper as a whole reports these results and caveats: Conclusive comparison of naive and antigen-experienced compartments was prevented by the profiling of bulk unsorted PBMCs. Observed TCR beta diversity correlated strongly with the percentage of naive T cells measured by flow cytometry. Observed TCR beta diversity per million T cells fell roughly linearly with age, and a significant reduction was already apparent by age roughly 40. Estimates of total diversity based on one million sequenced T cells were considered lower bounds and underestimates. The CMV infection status of donors was not known, potentially confounding age-related changes in expanded clonotypes. Compared with the aged group, the long-lived group had more naive CD4+ T cells, fewer expanded clones and increased TCR diversity, a pattern suggesting age selection.

The protocol used for the library was 5' RACE. The sample was run on an Illumina HiSeq 2500. A second PCR of about 6 to 11 cycles was performed with a sample-barcoded 5' primer and a J-beta primer mix. A unique molecular identifier was introduced onto each TCR beta cDNA molecule by a template-switch 5' adaptor carrying 12 random nucleotides. Each sample yielded at least 2.5 million CDR3-containing paired-end reads. First-strand cDNA synthesis was performed from all RNA using the Mint cDNA synthesis kit, with priming by a TRBC-specific oligonucleotide. After uracil-DNA glycosylase treatment, a first 18-cycle PCR used universal primers M1SS and BC2_uni_R on all cDNA. Turning to the authors' computational methods: Each sample was normalized by randomly selecting 1 million high-quality reads, each carrying a distinct molecular identifier. Instead of being binned into consensus sequences, reads with shared molecular identifiers were discarded. MiTCR, with a Q25 quality threshold and the strictest error-elimination algorithm, was used for CDR3 identification, clonotype clustering and error correction. A nonparametric unseen species model with Euler transformation was used to estimate a lower bound on total TCR beta diversity. The public reads were reprocessed in TCRdb via fastp at Q25 and MiXCR, keeping in-frame beta chains. Rows are unified per CDR3 protein, each entry keeping the most common DNA and genes. TCRdb's processing, not the authors' own work, is the source of the V and J calls. The sample records roughly 1,100,000 distinct CDR3 sequences, around 27% of which are singletons. The ten largest clones represent around 0.75% of the sample.

From the cysteine up to the phenylalanine, the CDR3 has a length of 13 residues. Of the read, only the CDR3 DNA is kept; its 39 bases are in frame from base 1. V and J are truncated by 5 bases and 5 bases respectively, leaving an intervening sequence of 11 bases. Based on the germline V gene (reference sequence), the CDR1 and CDR2 sequences are LGHDT and YNNKEL. These records were also assigned to another study, of T cells of mothers and their children. From the second report: Nine systemically healthy Caucasian individuals served as donors, namely three mothers together with their six children. cDNA synthesis used all of the extracted RNA, with 1.5 ug of RNA in each 15 ul reaction. Sample barcodes and 2-4 random nucleotides were added via the M1S primer in the second PCR. Each mother yielded over 10 million TCR beta CDR3 reads and each child 2.5 million to 3 million reads. Thymic selection shapes the output of TCR recombination in a similar way in related and unrelated pairs, and inherited differences have a minor effect. Related mother-child pairs always showed normalized repertoire overlap that was slightly higher than in unrelated mother-child pairs, though the difference was never significant. No persistent microchimeric T cell clones were found, with a detection sensitivity of approximately 110 clones per million clonotypes. The study used deep NGS to compare TCR beta repertoires of mothers and children, seeking features distinguishing related mother-child pairs from unrelated individuals. The mean age was roughly 44 +/- 4 years for the mothers and approximately 11 +/- 4 years for the children. After adapters were ligated using NEBNext reagents, the libraries underwent 100+100 nt paired-end sequencing on an Illumina HiSeq 2000. To prevent cross-contamination, the mother and child libraries were prepared one month apart and sequenced in separate runs. Between roughly 450,000 and 2,000,000 distinct TCR beta clonotypes were identified per donor. Naive TCR beta clonotypes were estimated from low-frequency clonotypes matched to each donor's FACS-determined naive share, without sorting.

The chain is encoded by TRBV3-1 joined to TRBJ2-3; the D gene lacks a confident call. The sequence derives from a girl aged 2 to 9 in good health. The sample consisted of blood. The DNA is TGTGCCAGCAGCTTCGGCCCCCAAGATACGCAGTATTTT. Translated, it reads CASSFGPQDTQYF.